One sample yielded the 24 T cell receptor beta chains listed below, sequenced in a study of cytotoxic CD8 clonotypes in ibrutinib-treated CLL. Assay used: immunoSEQ multiplex PCR; TCRdb lists only in-frame clones, some missing. Among about 50,000 clones listed, 50% to 65% were seen once. The source was PBMCs, collected after 24 months of ibrutinib treatment. These receptors were obtained from a human donor with chronic lymphocytic leukemia.

The CDR3 DNA reads TGTGCCAGCAGACTGACCCAGGGGGGCCTAAATCAGCCCCAGCATTTT. It yields the protein CASRLTQGGLNQPQHF. This sequence joins TRBV2 and TRBJ1-5; TRBD1 matches at 7 bases. Germline-derived CDR1 and CDR2 are SNHLY and FYNNEI. The length of the CDR3 is 16 residues. J was trimmed by 4 bases and V by 6 bases; bases with no gene match: 12.

The chain links TRBV5-8 to TRBJ1-1; a possible D gene is TRBD1 (5 bases). Germline V gene sequence: CDR1 SGHTS, CDR2 YDEGEE. V was pared by 4 bases and J by 4 bases, with 14 bases between. The CDR3 has 14 residues. DNA of the CDR3: TGTGCCAGCAGCCCACAGGCGGGGAGCACTGAAGCTTTCTTT. Amino acid sequence: CASSPQAGSTEAFF.

The chain uses TRBV7-8 and TRBJ1-4; no firm D call. Germline CDR1 SGHVS, CDR2 FQNEAQ. V was cut by 5 bases and J by 4 bases, with 17 bases left in between. The CDR3 totals 16 residues. The CDR3 nucleotides are TGTGCCAGCAGCGTAGAGTTTGGTCAGATTAATGAAAAACTGTTTTTT. Its protein is CASSVEFGQINEKLFF.

This clone was detected only a few times. The chain is built from TRBV29-1 and TRBJ1-2; perhaps TRBD1 as D (6 bases). Germline V gene data show CDR1 as SQVTM and CDR2 as ANQGSEA. The V and J ends lost 5 bases and 3 bases respectively, with 13 bases between them. The CDR3 extends over 13 amino acids. The CDR3 DNA sequence: TGCAGCGTTACCCGGGGGGGCGACTATGGCTACACCTTC. It yields the protein CSVTRGGDYGYTF.

This clone was recorded once. This sequence joins TRBV5-5 and TRBJ1-4; a weak D match, TRBD1 (6 bases). This CDR3 is 16 amino acids long. From germline, CDR1 is SGHKS and CDR2 YYEKEE (reference sequence). Trimming stripped 2 bases from V and 8 bases from J, with 19 bases between. Written as DNA, the CDR3 is TGTGCCAGCAGCTTTGTGTTACCGGGAGGGGGGGAAAAACTGTTTTTT. Amino acids: CASSFVLPGGGEKLFF.

The V call is TRBV27, the J call TRBJ2-7; D may correspond to TRBD1 or TRBD2 (5 bases each). CDR1 and CDR2 (germline): MNHEY, SMNVEV (reference sequence). The CDR3 length is 15 residues. Trimming shortened V by 3 bases and J by 0 bases, and 12 bases separated the two germline ends. The CDR3 loop reads CASSFLGVGSYEQYF. In nucleotides, the CDR3 is TGTGCCAGCAGTTTTCTGGGGGTGGGCTCCTACGAGCAGTACTTC.

V is TRBV19 and J is TRBJ2-3; 9 bases align to TRBD2. The CDR3 spans 15 residues. With V trimmed by 6 bases and J by 4 bases, 8 bases remained unmatched. CDR1 is LNHDA and CDR2 is SQIVND in the germline V gene (reference sequence). CDR3 DNA: TGTGCCAGTAGCATGGGGACTAGCCCCTCAGATACGCAGTATTTT. Encoded protein: CASSMGTSPSDTQYF.

The V call is TRBV11-3, the J call TRBJ1-2, with TRBD1 matching over 11 bases. The CDR3 consists of 17 residues. Germline lookup yields CDR1 SGHNT and CDR2 YENEEA. Trimming cost V 3 bases and J 4 bases; bases outside gene matches: 10. The CDR3 here is CASSFSWGTGGSYGYTF. The DNA of the CDR3 is TGTGCCAGCAGCTTCAGCTGGGGGACAGGGGGTTCCTATGGCTACACCTTC.

This chain links TRBV7-6 with TRBJ1-2; TRBD1 aligns across 9 bases. Germline values: CDR1 SGHVS, CDR2 FNYEAQ. Losses at the gene ends were 5 bases for V and 0 bases for J; bases not matched to a gene: 4. The CDR3 sequence is 15 residues long. DNA of the CDR3: TGTGCCAGCAGCCAAGGACAGGGGCCTAACTATGGCTACACCTTC. Translating gives CASSQGQGPNYGYTF.

The CDR3 here is CASSPSGLGYTF. The CDR3 DNA is TGCGCCAGCAGCCCCAGTGGTCTGGGCTACACCTTC. The J gene is TRBJ1-2, the V gene TRBV5-1; D is uncertain. Trimming pared 4 bases from V and 8 bases from J, leaving 12 bases between. CDR1 is SGHRS, CDR2 YFSETQ, per germline. The CDR3 totals 12 residues.

The gene calls are TRBV6-8 and TRBJ2-7; D remains unclear. The CDR3 runs to 11 residues. V was clipped by 0 bases and J by 7 bases, with 4 bases between them. CDR1 is MNHGY and CDR2 is SAAAGT in the germline V gene. CDR3 in DNA: TGTGCCAGCAGTTACTCGGGGGAGCAGTACTTC. Amino acids: CASSYSGEQYF.

This clone was seen only a few times. The chain recombines TRBV10-2 with TRBJ1-1, with TRBD1 matching 9 bases. This CDR3 is built from 14 residues. Germline CDR1 is WSHSY and CDR2 is SAAADI. J lost 2 bases, V lost 5 bases, and 3 bases had no gene match. The CDR3 nucleotides are TGCGCCAGCAGTCAGGGACAGGGCAACACTGAAGCTTTCTTT. As protein: CASSQGQGNTEAFF.

This chain joins TRBV7-6 and TRBJ2-1; 11 bases agree with TRBD2. This CDR3 has 15 amino acids. The V and J ends lost 5 bases and 9 bases, in that order; junction bases with no gene match: 9. Germline values: CDR1 SGHVS, CDR2 FNYEAQ. This chain's CDR3 is CASSHRLAGLGEQFF. The CDR3 DNA follows: TGTGCCAGCAGCCACAGACTAGCGGGGCTGGGTGAGCAGTTCTTC.

The chain recombines TRBV5-1 with TRBJ1-2; D is uncertain. Germline CDR1 SGHRS, CDR2 YFSETQ. V lost 7 bases and J 0 bases, leaving 13 bases between the germline ends. The CDR3 runs 14 residues. DNA for the CDR3: TGCGCCAGCCACGGTGGCGGGGCTAACTATGGCTACACCTTC. Translating it yields CASHGGGANYGYTF.

The genes are TRBV30 and TRBJ2-5; TRBD2 agrees at 7 bases. Germline CDR1 reads GTSNPN; CDR2 reads SVGIG (reference sequence). After removal of 3 bases from V and 2 bases from J, the junction contained 24 bases not matched to a gene. The CDR3 length is 20 residues. The CDR3 reads CAWSPWEGPPDICSQETQYF. Here the CDR3 DNA reads TGTGCCTGGAGCCCCTGGGAGGGTCCGCCTGACATTTGCTCACAAGAGACCCAGTACTTC.

J is TRBJ2-2 and V is TRBV6-5; D is perhaps TRBD2 (7 bases). The CDR3 consists of 15 residues. Germline V gene data show CDR1 as MNHEY and CDR2 as SVGAGI. Between the trimmed V and J ends, which lost 7 bases and 0 bases, there was a span of 12 bases. CDR3 sequence (DNA): TGTGCCAGCAAGGGGCGGGGGCCGAACACCGGGGAGCTGTTTTTT. Protein sequence: CASKGRGPNTGELFF.

Ten or more counts support this clone. This chain connects TRBV11-1 to TRBJ2-7; perhaps D is TRBD1 or TRBD2 (5 bases each). V was trimmed by 5 bases and J by 2 bases, leaving 16 bases between them. This CDR3 has 15 amino acids. Germline V gene sequence: CDR1 SGHAT, CDR2 FQDESV (reference sequence). CDR3 sequence (DNA): TGTGCCAGCAGCGACCCCCCCCGAGGGGCCTACGAGCAGTACTTC. Translation gives CASSDPPRGAYEQYF.

This clone was seen more than once but under ten times. The CDR3 coding sequence is TGTGCCAGCAGTGAAATAAGCTACGAGCAGTACTTC. Translation: CASSEISYEQYF. This sequence joins TRBV6-1 and TRBJ2-7; D not resolved. CDR3 length equals 12 residues. In germline, CDR1 is MNHNS, CDR2 SASEGT. The V end was cut by 2 bases, the J end by 3 bases, with 5 bases between.

V gene TRBV7-9 combines with J gene TRBJ1-2; D perhaps matches TRBD1 (5 bases). The germline V gene encodes CDR1 SEHNR and CDR2 FQNEAQ (reference sequence). This CDR3 comprises 18 residues. Trimming removed 11 bases at V and 1 base at J, with 29 bases between. The CDR3 DNA reads as TGTGCCGGCGCGCTCGACCGGGACCCCCGGATGGGTAACTATGGCTACACCTTC. This sequence encodes CAGALDRDPRMGNYGYTF.

The chain couples TRBV2 to TRBJ1-5, with D hard to call. Germline loops: CDR1 SNHLY, CDR2 FYNNEI. Trimming left V 1 base short and J 0 bases short, with 4 bases between. This CDR3 has 14 residues. Here the CDR3 DNA reads TGTGCCAGCAGTGAAGTTAATAGCAATCAGCCCCAGCATTTT. Its protein product is CASSEVNSNQPQHF.

V usage is TRBV9 and J usage is TRBJ1-1, with 7 nucleotides matching TRBD1. Per the germline V gene, CDR1 is SGDLS and CDR2 is YYNGEE. Trimming at V came to 3 bases and at J to 3 bases, leaving 11 bases not matched to a gene. The CDR3 is 16 amino acids. The DNA for the CDR3 is TGTGCCAGCAGCGAGGGGGCGGGGACCTACGACACTGAAGCTTTCTTT. It specifies CASSEGAGTYDTEAFF.

The chain has TRBV9 and TRBJ2-5, with 9 bases identical to TRBD1. Germline values: CDR1 SGDLS, CDR2 YYNGEE. The CDR3 sequence is 14 residues long. The trim removed 3 bases at V and 5 bases at J, leaving 5 bases unmatched. CDR3: CASSGGQGRETQYF. Written as DNA, the CDR3 is TGTGCCAGCAGCGGTGGACAGGGGAGGGAGACCCAGTACTTC.

This clone was seen many times. The chain employs TRBV27 and TRBJ1-2; TRBD1 might be the D (6 bases). Trimming cost V 6 bases and J 0 bases, with 8 bases left between them. The CDR3 consists of 13 residues. Germline V gene sequence: CDR1 MNHEY, CDR2 SMNVEV (reference sequence). The CDR3 is CASRGQTNYGYTF. CDR3 in DNA: TGTGCCAGCAGGGGACAAACTAACTATGGCTACACCTTC.

The chain recombines TRBV19 with TRBJ2-5, with TRBD2 matching over 9 bases. The CDR3 runs 16 residues. The trim removed 3 bases at V and 9 bases at J, leaving 14 bases unmatched. From germline, CDR1 is LNHDA and CDR2 SQIVND (reference sequence). The CDR3 coding sequence is TGTGCCAGTAGTATCTTTAGCGGGGGCCCCCGGAGTGCCCAGTACTTC. It translates to CASSIFSGGPRSAQYF.